This T cell receptor beta chain was sequenced for a study of blood T cell repertoires in COVID-19. Turning to the study itself: Acute and convalescent COVID-19 specimens originated in the United States, Italy and Spain. Sample material is recorded as cDNA or gDNA derived from T cells, B-cell-depleted T cells, or PBMCs.

In the source study's methods: Using reference gene primer amplification, nucleated cell counts were estimated. The assay was immunoSEQ multiplex PCR, and TCRdb's table has in-frame clones only and misses some. D and trimming were read from the DNA, whereas the V and J calls and clone size are those reported in that table. The table includes over 15,000 clones, less than 80% detected once. CDR3 length: 19 amino acids. Germline V gene sequence: CDR1 LGHNA, CDR2 YNFKEQ. The ends were cut back, 1 base at V and 9 bases at J, with 25 bases in the middle. The sequence derives from a man in his 70s with active or convalescent COVID-19. The chain employs TRBV4-2 and TRBJ2-6; tentatively, D is TRBD1 (5 bases). The sequenced sample was peripheral blood. The CDR3 DNA reads as TGTGCCAGCAGCCAAGGGTTCAAGGGGAAACTCTGGGTTGGCAACGTCCTGACTTTC. Translated: CASSQGFKGKLWVGNVLTF.